Below are 3 T cell receptor beta chains sequenced from a single sample in a study of cytomegalovirus exposure and HLA in healthy donors (dated by TCRdb to about 2017). Library preparation used the immunoSEQ multiplex PCR assay. For the multiplex PCR, a mixture combining 60 forward primers for TCR Vbeta segments and 13 reverse primers for TCR Jbeta segments was used. In its TCRdb copy, this immuneACCESS table keeps in-frame sequences only and misses some clones. Where compared with another copy, unresolved V genes explain less than half of these, and the others have no known cause. In all, the sample holds some 87,000 clones, and approximately 65% of those were seen once. The ten largest clones represent approximately 5.8% of the sample. Sequenced sample: PBMCs. Receptor source: a woman aged 25 to 45 in good health and CMV-seropositive.

The chain has TRBV5-1 and TRBJ2-4; weak D call: TRBD1 (7 bases). The CDR3 spans 16 residues. Between the trimmed V and J ends, which lost 4 bases and 3 bases, there was a span of 17 bases. Germline V gene sequence: CDR1 SGHRS, CDR2 YFSETQ. The DNA of the CDR3 is TGCGCCAGCAGCCCGTCTGGAGGGACAGACAAAAACATTCAGTACTTC. Amino acid sequence: CASSPSGGTDKNIQYF.

The V call is TRBV5-1, the J call TRBJ2-2; 9 bases agree with TRBD1. This CDR3 has 16 residues. The V and J ends lost 0 bases and 7 bases, in that order; junction bases with no gene match: 7. Germline CDR1 reads SGHRS; CDR2 reads YFSETQ. The DNA of the CDR3 is TGCGCCAGCAGCTTGGGACAGGGGGTTTCAATCGGGGAGCTGTTTTTT. This encodes CASSLGQGVSIGELFF.

This clone was found once. The chain carries TRBV28 and TRBJ2-4; 8 bases line up with TRBD2. CDR1 and CDR2 from the germline V gene are MDHEN and SYDVKM. The V gene end was trimmed by 6 bases and the J gene end by 5 bases; junction bases not matched to a gene: 12. CDR3 length: 16 amino acids. CDR3 region: CASSTEGLGSENIQYF. CDR3 sequence (DNA): TGTGCCAGCAGCACTGAGGGACTAGGGTCGGAAAACATTCAGTACTTC.